The 5 T cell receptor beta chains reported below all come from one sample, sequenced in a study of T cell responses to AZD1222 COVID-19 vaccine. Repertoires were generated with immunoSEQ multiplex PCR, while TCRdb's copy carries only in-frame clones and drops some. The table has about 88,000 clones, about 90% seen once; the top ten hold 5% to 5.5%. The sample here was peripheral blood, taken on day 0 of AZD1222 vaccination. The receptors here all came from an adult in good health.

The rearrangement links TRBV18 to TRBJ1-3; D gene unclear. CDR1 is KGHSH and CDR2 is LQKENI in the germline V gene. V gave up 6 bases and J gave up 8 bases, with 17 bases separating them. This CDR3 has 14 amino acids. CDR3 nucleotides: TGTGCCAGCTCTCTTCCTTACGGCGGTGACACCATATATTTT. Its translation: CASSLPYGGDTIYF.

V is TRBV6-1 and J is TRBJ2-2, with D hard to call. The V end was cut by 1 base, the J end by 3 bases, with 9 bases between. CDR3 length equals 15 residues. The germline gives CDR1 MNHNS, CDR2 SASEGT. The CDR3, as DNA: TGTGCCAGCAGTGAAGGTACATCGGACACCGGGGAGCTGTTTTTT. Its protein product is CASSEGTSDTGELFF.

V usage is TRBV28 and J usage is TRBJ2-7; 13 positions match TRBD2. J was trimmed by 6 bases and V by 4 bases; bases with no gene match: 9. This CDR3 contains 16 residues. Germline V gene data show CDR1 as MDHEN and CDR2 as SYDVKM. CDR3 loop: CASSSSPGLAGLEQYF. For the CDR3, the DNA is TGTGCCAGCAGTTCCTCCCCGGGACTAGCGGGGCTCGAGCAGTACTTC.

This chain links TRBV2 with TRBJ2-1; D is possibly TRBD2 (5 bases). Germline-derived CDR1 and CDR2 are SNHLY and FYNNEI. Trimming cost V 2 bases and J 7 bases, with 9 bases left between them. The CDR3 is made up of 13 amino acids. CDR3 residues: CASSEQRPNEQFF. CDR3 DNA sequence: TGTGCCAGCAGTGAACAGCGGCCTAATGAGCAGTTCTTC. Full variable domain (outside the CDR3, taken from reference TRBV2 and TRBJ2-1): EPEVTQTPSHQVTQMGQEVILRCVPISNHLYFYWYRQILGQKVEFLVSFYNNEISEKSEIFDDQFSVERPDGSNFTLKIRSTKLEDSAMYFCASSEQRPNEQFFGPGTRLTVL.

The genes are TRBV24-1 and TRBJ2-1, with 7 bases fitting TRBD2. CDR3 length: 15 residues. Germline trimming cut 0 bases from V and 8 bases from J; bases unmatched to any gene: 6. Germline V gene data show CDR1 as KGHDR and CDR2 as SFDVKD. CDR3 region: CATSDLSAGAHEQFF. CDR3 DNA sequence: TGTGCCACCAGTGATTTGTCTGCGGGAGCCCATGAGCAGTTCTTC.